The rows below give T cell receptor beta chains drawn from one sample of a study of regulatory T cells in long-lasting Graves disease. One entry per CDR3 protein, called by TCRdb with MiXCR from the multiplex PCR reads. The sample consists of around 460,000 distinct CDR3 sequences, 20% to 25% of them appearing once. This material consisted of peripheral blood mononuclear cells (PBMCs), taken when the disease was refractory, from a patient treated with antithyroid drugs. These receptors came from a female donor with Graves disease. Both conserved end residues are part of each CDR3. The order of the fields is J gene, clone size, D gene, V gene, CDR3 length, CDR3 DNA, CDR3 protein. A D gene is named only where the DNA matches it firmly. The listing skips clone size in some rows; elsewhere it reads once, few, many or a size class.

>TRBJ2-6|many|-|TRBV27|15
TGTGCCAGCAGTTCCACAGTACCTGGGGCCAACGTCCTGACTTTC
CASSSTVPGANVLTF
>TRBJ2-3|-|-|TRBV14|17
TGTGCCAGCAGCTTCCACGCGAAGCGTTTCGGGACAGATACGCAGTATTTT
CASSFHAKRFGTDTQYF
>TRBJ1-6|-|TRBD1|TRBV7-9|17
TGTGCCAGCAGCTTTGCGGCAGGGGGTTCTTATAATTCACCCCTCCACTTT
CASSFAAGGSYNSPLHF
>TRBJ2-2|many|-|TRBV28|13
TGTGCCAGCAACAAGGGGGGGACCGGGGAGCTGTTTTTT
CASNKGGTGELFF
>TRBJ2-3|-|TRBD2|TRBV7-2|17
TGTGCCAGCAGCCTCCTAGCGGGGGGGACCGTCACAGATACGCAGTATTTT
CASSLLAGGTVTDTQYF
>TRBJ2-7|-|-|TRBV29-1|11
TGCAGCGTTGAAAGGGACTACGAGCAGTACTTC
CSVERDYEQYF
>TRBJ1-5|many|-|TRBV6-1|15
TGTGCCAGCAGTGAAATGGGTCGAAATAATCAGCCCCAGCATTTT
CASSEMGRNNQPQHF
>TRBJ1-5|-|-|TRBV6-2/TRBV6-3|17
TGTGCCAGCAGTTACTCGAAGGGTCTGGGGCTCAATCAGCCCCAGCATTTT
CASSYSKGLGLNQPQHF
>TRBJ1-2|-|-|TRBV7-9|16
TGTGCCAGCAGCTCGTACCTCCTCCGGGATGGCTATGGCTACACCTTC
CASSSYLLRDGYGYTF
>TRBJ2-5|many|-|TRBV12-3/TRBV12-4|15
TGTGCCAGCTCCCTCACGGGACACCTACAAGAGACCCAGTACTTC
CASSLTGHLQETQYF
>TRBJ2-7|few|-|TRBV20-1|12
TGCAGTGGGTCAGTAGTCTCCTACGAGCAGTACTTC
CSGSVVSYEQYF
>TRBJ1-2|-|-|TRBV25-1|11
TGTGCCAGCCCAACAGGGATTGGCTACACCTTC
CASPTGIGYTF
>TRBJ2-5|few|TRBD2|TRBV3-1|17
TGTGCCAGCAGCAAAATCCTCGGGACTAGCGGGGGAGAGACCCAGTACTTC
CASSKILGTSGGETQYF
>TRBJ2-7|-|TRBD1|TRBV6-1|15
TGTGCCAGCTGCCTAAAACCGGGACAGGGGAACGAGCAGTACTTC
CASCLKPGQGNEQYF
>TRBJ1-1|few|TRBD1|TRBV20-1|16
TGCAGTGCTAGGGACTCGAGGGGACAGGGGCAGACTGAAGCTTTCTTT
CSARDSRGQGQTEAFF
>TRBJ2-2|once|TRBD2|TRBV5-5|18
TGTGCCAGCAGCTTGGTGGCTAGCGGGCCCGTCGGCACCGGGGAGCTGTTTTTT
CASSLVASGPVGTGELFF
>TRBJ1-4|-|-|TRBV30|13
TGTGCCTGGAGTGTGGACCAAGGGGAAAAACTGTTTTTT
CAWSVDQGEKLFF
>TRBJ2-5|many|TRBD2|TRBV29-1|16
TGCAGCGTTGTTTGGTTTCCTAGCGGGAGCCAAGAGACCCAGTACTTC
CSVVWFPSGSQETQYF
>TRBJ2-5|few|TRBD2|TRBV7-2|13
TGTACCAGCAGCCGGGGGGGGCAAGAGACCCAGTACTTC
CTSSRGGQETQYF
>TRBJ1-1|many|-|TRBV27|13
TGTGCCAGCAGTATAACAGAAAACGCTGAAGCTTTCTTT
CASSITENAEAFF
>TRBJ1-6|-|-|TRBV7-9|13
TGTGCCAGCAGCTTAGCGGTAGGCTCACCCCTCCACTTT
CASSLAVGSPLHF
>TRBJ1-1|-|-|TRBV9|15
TGTGCCAGCAGCCCCCGAGGCGGGGGCAAGACTGAAGCTTTCTTT
CASSPRGGGKTEAFF
>TRBJ1-2|-|-|TRBV20-1|13
TGCAGTGCTAGTCATAGGGGGAACTATGGCTACACCTTC
CSASHRGNYGYTF
>TRBJ2-5|few|TRBD2|TRBV6-5|16
TGTGCCAGCAGTTCTAGCGGGGGCGAACTCGGGGAGACCCAGTACTTC
CASSSSGGELGETQYF
>TRBJ2-7|few|TRBD2|TRBV27|15
TGTGCCAGCAGTTCACTAGCGGGAGCCGGGTACGAGCAGTACTTC
CASSSLAGAGYEQYF
>TRBJ2-3|-|TRBD2|TRBV27|14
TGTGCCAGCGGAACTAGCGGACACACAGATACGCAGTATTTT
CASGTSGHTDTQYF
>TRBJ1-1|many|TRBD1|TRBV28|12
TGTGCCAGCAGTTTACAGGGGGCGGAAGCTTTCTTT
CASSLQGAEAFF
>TRBJ2-4|many|-|TRBV20-1|13
TGCAGTGCTAGAGGCGGAGGGGAGAACATTCAGTACTTC
CSARGGGENIQYF
>TRBJ1-6|many|TRBD1|TRBV19|15
TGTGCCAGTAGTTCAAGGGACAGTACGCATTCACCCCTCCACTTT
CASSSRDSTHSPLHF
>TRBJ1-1|-|TRBD1|TRBV9|16
TGTGCCAGCACCGCCCTCAACACAGGGGTGTACACTGAAGCTTTCTTT
CASTALNTGVYTEAFF
>TRBJ2-7|-|TRBD2|TRBV27|15
TGTGCCAGCAAAGCAGGGCCTAGCGGGGGCTACGAGCAGTACTTC
CASKAGPSGGYEQYF
>TRBJ2-6|-|TRBD1|TRBV24-1|16
TGTGCCACCAGTGATTCCACAGGGGCTGGGGCCAACGTCCTGACTTTC
CATSDSTGAGANVLTF
>TRBJ1-2|-|-|TRBV20-1|13
TGCAGTGCCGAAGGGACGGCTAACTATGGCTACACCTTC
CSAEGTANYGYTF